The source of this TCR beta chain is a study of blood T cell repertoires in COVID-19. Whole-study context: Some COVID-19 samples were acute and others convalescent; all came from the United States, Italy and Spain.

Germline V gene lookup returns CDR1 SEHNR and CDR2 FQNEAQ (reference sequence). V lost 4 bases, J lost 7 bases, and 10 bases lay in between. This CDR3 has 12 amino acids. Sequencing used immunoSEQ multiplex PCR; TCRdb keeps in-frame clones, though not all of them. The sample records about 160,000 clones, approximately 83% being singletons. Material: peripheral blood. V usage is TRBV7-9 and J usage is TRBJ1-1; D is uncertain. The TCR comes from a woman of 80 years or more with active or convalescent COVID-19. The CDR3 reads CASSSGYFEAFF. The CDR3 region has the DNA TGTGCCAGCAGCTCCGGGTATTTTGAAGCTTTCTTT.